This T cell receptor (beta chain) comes out of a study of T cell responses to AZD1222 COVID-19 vaccine. Study-wide points: The study sampled repertoires only after the peak T cell response. White British ancestry dominated among donors, who included more females, and clonal diversity was possibly underestimated.

For this clone: The antigen is unknown.

Method: immunoSEQ multiplex PCR; TCRdb's copy keeps in-frame clones and lacks some. Among about 150,000 clones, around 93% were seen once, and the ten largest hold roughly 2.2%. The input for sequencing was peripheral blood, taken on day 0 of AZD1222 vaccination. The clonotype originates from an adult in good health.

In nucleotides, the CDR3 is TGTGCCAGCAGTTACTACAATGAGCAGTTCTTC. Its translation: CASSYYNEQFF. This chain joins TRBV25-1 and TRBJ2-1; D call uncertain. Germline V CDR1 and CDR2: MGHDK, SYGVNS. CDR3 length: 11 amino acids. The V and J ends lost 5 bases and 3 bases respectively, with 2 bases between them.